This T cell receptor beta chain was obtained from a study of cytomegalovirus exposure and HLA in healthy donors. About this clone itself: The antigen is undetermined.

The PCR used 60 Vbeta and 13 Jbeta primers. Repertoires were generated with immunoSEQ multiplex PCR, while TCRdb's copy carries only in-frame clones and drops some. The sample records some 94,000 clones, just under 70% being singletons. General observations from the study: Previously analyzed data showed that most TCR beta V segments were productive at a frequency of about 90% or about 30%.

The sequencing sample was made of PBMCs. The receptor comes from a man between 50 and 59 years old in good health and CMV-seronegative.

The CDR3 region is CASSPLRASPQHF. The DNA of the CDR3 is TGTGCCAGCAGCCCCTTGAGGGCCTCGCCCCAGCATTTT. The chain links TRBV5-8 to TRBJ1-5; D gene uncertain. CDR1 SGHTS and CDR2 YDEGEE come from the germline V gene. The CDR3 totals 13 residues. The ends were cut back, 4 bases at V and 9 bases at J, with 14 bases in the middle.